The TCR beta chain under discussion was sequenced for a study of blood T cells in healthy people across ages. Overall study findings and caveats: It was not possible, with unsorted PBMCs, to conclusively compare naive and antigen-experienced cells. Per million T cells, TCR beta diversity dropped about linearly as age rose.

This CDR3 region has 16 residues. CDR1 and CDR2 (germline): SNHLY, FYNNEI. The V gene lost 7 bases and the J gene lost 5 bases, with 24 bases spanning the gap. For the second PCR, which ran for 7 to 11 cycles, a sample-barcoded 5' primer and a J-beta primer mix were used. TCRdb re-analysed the 5' RACE reads in MiXCR, keeping a single row per CDR3 protein. The table lists over 1,300,000 distinct CDR3 sequences, approximately 63% of them singletons. Researchers isolated at least 7 million PBMCs per sample. The extraction recovered at least 5 micrograms of total RNA per sample. Turning to this clonotype: Its cognate antigen is unknown.

The sequence was collected from a man younger than 30 in good health. The chain combines TRBV2 with TRBJ2-7; D not certain. Input material: blood. CDR3 coding DNA: TGTGCCAGCACCCTTGCCGATACCTACATGAACCACGAGCAGTACTTC. It codes for CASTLADTYMNHEQYF.